This TCR beta chain derives from a study of identical twins' blood T cells. Six healthy women, forming three identical twin pairs, donated samples. All three twin pairs grew up together with likely shared infections and vaccines. The CDR3 consists of 14 residues. V was pared by 0 bases and J by 2 bases, with 6 bases between. Germline CDR1 and CDR2: MNHEY and SVGAGI. TCRdb re-called the 5' RACE reads with MiXCR, one entry per CDR3 protein. Counted here are roughly 380,000 distinct CDR3 sequences, more than 25% occurring once; the ten biggest clones make up 6.1%. This clonotype appeared a few times. The gene calls are TRBV6-5 and TRBJ2-3; no definite D call. The sample taken for sequencing was PBMCs. This TCR derives from a woman between 18 and 55 years old in good health. The CDR3 loop reads CASSYSYFTDTQYF. The CDR3 bases are TGTGCCAGCAGTTACTCCTACTTCACAGATACGCAGTATTTT.